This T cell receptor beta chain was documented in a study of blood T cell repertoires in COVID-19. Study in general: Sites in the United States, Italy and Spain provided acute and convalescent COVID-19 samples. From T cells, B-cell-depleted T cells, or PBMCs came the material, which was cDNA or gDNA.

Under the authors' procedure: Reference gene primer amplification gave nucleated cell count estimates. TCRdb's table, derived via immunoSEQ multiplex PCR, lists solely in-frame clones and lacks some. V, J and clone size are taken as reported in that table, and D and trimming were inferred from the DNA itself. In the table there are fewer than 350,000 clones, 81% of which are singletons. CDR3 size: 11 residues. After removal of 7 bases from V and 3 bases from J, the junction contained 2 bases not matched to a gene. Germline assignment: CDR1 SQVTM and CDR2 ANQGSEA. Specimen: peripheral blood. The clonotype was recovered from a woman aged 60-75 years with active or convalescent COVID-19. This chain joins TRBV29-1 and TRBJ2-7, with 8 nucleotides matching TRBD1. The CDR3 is CSGGTGYEQYF. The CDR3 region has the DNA TGCAGCGGCGGGACAGGCTACGAGCAGTACTTC.